The 13 T cell receptor beta chains presented below share a single source sample, sequenced in a study of T cell repertoires in cytomegalovirus infection. MiXCR, run by TCRdb on the reads, gives a single entry per CDR3 protein. Counted here are tens of thousands of distinct CDR3 sequences, over 3.5% occurring once; the ten biggest clones make up roughly 22%. What was sequenced was PBMCs. Every receptor here comes from a human donor in good health (CMV status not recorded). Some clones in this sample may be carry-over from other donors' samples.

This clonotype was counted at least ten times. The chain couples TRBV6-6 to TRBJ2-7, with D possibly being TRBD1 (5 bases). CDR3 length equals 13 residues. Germline CDR1 MNHNY, CDR2 SVGAGI (reference sequence). Trimming left V 6 bases short and J 2 bases short, with 11 bases between. The DNA of the CDR3 is TGTGCCAGCAGCCCCCAGGGAACCTACGAGCAGTACTTC. Residues: CASSPQGTYEQYF.

There are many counts of this clonotype. V gene TRBV29-1 combines with J gene TRBJ2-7, with a tentative D call TRBD1 (5 bases). The germline gives CDR1 SQVTM, CDR2 ANQGSEA. The CDR3 is 12 amino acids. Trimming removed 4 bases at V and 3 bases at J, with 10 bases between. CDR3 sequence: CSVGTNYYEQYF. The CDR3 DNA follows: TGCAGCGTTGGGACAAACTACTACGAGCAGTACTTC.

In this sample, this clonotype turned up many times. The V and J genes are TRBV7-9 and TRBJ2-5, with TRBD2 identical over 7 bases. Per the germline V gene, CDR1 is SEHNR and CDR2 is FQNEAQ (reference sequence). This CDR3 region has 15 residues. Unmatched junction bases numbered 5, after V lost 3 bases and J lost 1 base. This CDR3 reads CASSFSSGIQETQYF. The CDR3 coding sequence is TGTGCCAGCAGCTTTTCTAGCGGAATCCAAGAGACCCAGTACTTC.

This clonotype occurred many times. The chain couples TRBV7-2 to TRBJ1-5; no clear D. Germline values: CDR1 SGHTA, CDR2 FQGNSA. V lost 5 bases and J lost 3, with 20 bases in between. CDR3 length: 17 amino acids. CDR3 sequence (DNA): TGTGCCAGCAGCCCTTGGACCGACGGAATCTTCAATCAGCCCCAGCATTTT. Amino acids: CASSPWTDGIFNQPQHF.

This clonotype was detected ten times or more. The chain uses TRBV7-2 and TRBJ2-2; the D is unclear. Trimming left V 1 base short and J 4 bases short, with 7 bases between. The V gene's germline CDR1 is SGHTA and CDR2 FQGNSA. The CDR3 loop spans 14 amino acids. CDR3 in amino acids: CASSLGGSTGELFF. CDR3 bases: TGTGCCAGCAGCTTAGGCGGAAGCACCGGGGAGCTGTTTTTT.

This clonotype occurred many times. The chain combines TRBV7-6 with TRBJ2-7; D could derive from TRBD1 or TRBD2 (5 bases each). The length of the CDR3 is 16 residues. From germline, CDR1 is SGHVS and CDR2 FNYEAQ. V shed 5 bases and J shed 0 bases, with 17 bases lying between them. CDR3 nucleotide sequence: TGTGCCAGCAGCCGATCCGGGACCCACAGCTCCTACGAGCAGTACTTC. This translates into CASSRSGTHSSYEQYF.

This clonotype has at least ten counts. V usage is TRBV6-2 or TRBV6-3 and J usage is TRBJ2-1; D is ambiguous. The CDR3 runs 13 residues. Trimming took 5 bases from V and 6 from J, leaving 11 bases between them. Germline CDR1 and CDR2: MNHEY and SVGEGT. This CDR3 is CASSTTWGNEQFF. Written as DNA, the CDR3 is TGTGCCAGCAGTACGACTTGGGGCAATGAGCAGTTCTTC.

Ten or more counts support this clonotype. This chain joins TRBV6-1 and TRBJ1-4; D unclear. Germline loops: CDR1 MNHNS, CDR2 SASEGT. The CDR3 covers 13 residues. Trimming left V 5 bases short and J 8 bases short, with 12 bases between. Written as DNA, the CDR3 is TGTGCCAGCAGTTACCTTCAGGACGAAAAACTGTTTTTT. This gives the protein CASSYLQDEKLFF.

This clonotype has ten or more counts. The genes are TRBV24-1 and TRBJ2-7, with TRBD1 matching over 7 bases. Germline loops: CDR1 KGHDR, CDR2 SFDVKD. The CDR3 is 14 amino acids. Losses at the gene ends were 11 bases for V and 2 bases for J; bases not matched to a gene: 11. DNA of the CDR3: TGTGCCAACGAACGGACAGGATCTACCTACGAGCAGTACTTC. Its translation is CANERTGSTYEQYF.

This clonotype was picked up many times. This sequence joins TRBV7-2 and TRBJ2-5, with D uncertain. The germline CDR1 and CDR2 sequences are SGHTA and FQGNSA. The CDR3 length is 13 residues. Deletions cut 0 bases from V and 5 bases from J, with 7 bases between. CDR3 region: CASSLAWDETQYF. CDR3 in DNA: TGTGCCAGCAGCTTAGCTTGGGATGAGACCCAGTACTTC. Full variable domain (rest looked up from reference TRBV7-2 and TRBJ2-5): GAGVSQSPSNKVTEKGKDVELRCDPISGHTALYWYRQSLGQGLEFLIYFQGNSAPDKSGLPSDRFSAERTGGSVSTLTIQRTQQEDSAVYLCASSLAWDETQYFGPGTRLLVL.

This clonotype was detected ten times or more. The chain uses TRBV7-2 and TRBJ1-6; D remains ambiguous. Per germline, CDR1 SGHTA and CDR2 FQGNSA. The CDR3 is 13 residues long. V lost 5 bases, J lost 6 bases, and 8 bases lay in between. The CDR3 sequence: CASSVRSNSPLHF. The CDR3 DNA is TGTGCCAGCAGCGTAAGGAGTAATTCACCCCTCCACTTT.

This clonotype has a count of ten or more. The chain is built from TRBV11-2 and TRBJ2-4; no reliable D call. The CDR3 has 12 residues. From germline, CDR1 is SGHAT and CDR2 FQNNGV. V was shortened by 4 bases and J by 7 bases, with 8 bases between the two germline ends. CDR3 loop: CASSSLVNIQYF. CDR3 in DNA: TGTGCCAGCAGCTCCCTAGTGAACATTCAGTACTTC. Together with reference TRBV11-2 and TRBJ2-4, the CDR3 gives the full variable domain: EAGVAQSPRYKIIEKRQSVAFWCNPISGHATLYWYQQILGQGPKLLIQFQNNGVVDDSQLPKDRFSAERLKGVDSTLKIQPAKLEDSAVYLCASSSLVNIQYFGAGTRLSVL.

In this sample, this clonotype turned up many times. The V gene is TRBV12-5, the J gene TRBJ2-2, with no clear D. The CDR3 covers 16 residues. Trimming removed 5 bases from V and 3 bases from J, with 16 bases in between. Germline CDR1 reads LGHNT; CDR2 reads FRNRAP. The CDR3 nucleotides read TGTGCTAGTGGTCCGGACCGGCCTGGGGACACCGGGGAGCTGTTTTTT. This codes for CASGPDRPGDTGELFF.